This is a list of T cell receptor beta chains from one sample in a study of vaccination effects on CD4 cells after COVID-19. These TCRs' antigens remain unknown. This table comes from immunoSEQ multiplex PCR, and its TCRdb copy is limited to in-frame clones, with some not included. The table includes nearly 30,000 clones, roughly 68% detected once. The input for sequencing was CD4+ T cells from PBMCs cultured with HCoV-OC43 spike peptides, taken after COVID-19 vaccination. The receptors shown here come from a human donor who received a COVID-19 vaccine. Each CDR3 is given with its conserved first and last residue. The D gene is left open where the match is weak. The size of a clone is reported for some rows only, either as once, few or many, or as a class for expanded clones.

D	size	J	V	CDR3	DNA
NA	NA	TRBJ2-5	TRBV7-6	CASSLGWVGGAEETQYF	TGTGCCAGCAGCTTAGGTTGGGTTGGGGGGGCCGAAGAGACCCAGTACTTC
TRBD2	NA	TRBJ2-3	TRBV27	CASRGAGVSTDTQYF	TGTGCCAGCAGAGGAGCGGGAGTGAGCACAGATACGCAGTATTTT
NA	NA	TRBJ1-6	TRBV6-6	CASGVESPLHF	TGTGCCAGCGGGGTCGAATCACCCCTCCACTTT
NA	NA	TRBJ2-1	TRBV18	CASSPPTQNEQFF	TGTGCCAGCTCACCACCTACACAGAATGAGCAGTTCTTC
NA	few	TRBJ1-5	TRBV3-1/TRBV3-2	CASSFNDQPQHF	TGTGCCAGCAGTTTTAACGATCAGCCCCAGCATTTT
NA	few	TRBJ1-2	TRBV2	CASSEFGRLGYTF	TGTGCCAGCAGTGAATTCGGCCGTCTTGGCTACACCTTC
NA	NA	TRBJ1-1	TRBV5-1	CASSLGGPTEAFF	TGCGCCAGCAGCTTGGGAGGGCCCACTGAAGCTTTCTTT
NA	NA	TRBJ2-5	TRBV5-1	CASSLTGAGAETQYF	TGCGCCAGCAGCTTGACAGGGGCGGGGGCAGAGACCCAGTACTTC
NA	NA	TRBJ2-1	TRBV6-5	CASSYRDGGFPQQFF	TGTGCCAGCAGTTACAGGGATGGGGGATTCCCTCAGCAGTTCTTC
NA	NA	TRBJ1-6	TRBV5-1	CASSLDRDYNSPLHF	TGCGCCAGCAGCTTGGACAGGGATTATAATTCACCCCTCCACTTT
NA	NA	TRBJ1-4	TRBV6-2/TRBV6-3	CASSRRGAGDEKLFF	TGTGCCAGCAGCCGGCGGGGGGCGGGAGATGAAAAACTGTTTTTT
NA	NA	TRBJ2-5	TRBV6-5	CASRTDSHHQETQYF	TGTGCCAGCAGGACGGACAGTCACCATCAAGAGACCCAGTACTTC
TRBD1	NA	TRBJ2-5	TRBV5-6	CASSADRGLQETQYF	TGTGCCAGCAGCGCGGACAGGGGACTACAAGAGACCCAGTACTTC
NA	NA	TRBJ2-6	TRBV5-6	CASSLQITGANVLTF	TGTGCCAGCAGCTTGCAGATCACTGGGGCCAACGTCCTGACTTTC
TRBD1	NA	TRBJ2-7	TRBV10-1	CASSDGQGVLDEQYF	TGCGCCAGCAGTGACGGACAGGGTGTTTTGGACGAGCAGTACTTC
NA	NA	TRBJ2-7	TRBV6-1	CASSEATYEQYF	TGTGCCAGCAGTGAAGCCACCTACGAGCAGTACTTC
NA	few	TRBJ1-3	TRBV3-1/TRBV3-2	CASSQDTIWLVRGAGNTIYF	TGTGCCAGCAGCCAAGATACGATTTGGTTGGTCAGGGGAGCTGGAAACACCATATATTTT
TRBD1	NA	TRBJ1-4	TRBV24-1	CATSAGQGEGHEKLFF	TGTGCCACCAGTGCTGGACAGGGAGAAGGGCATGAAAAACTGTTTTTT
NA	NA	TRBJ2-1	TRBV6-5	CASRSYRVNEQFF	TGTGCCAGCAGGTCGTACAGGGTGAATGAGCAGTTCTTC
NA	NA	TRBJ1-1	TRBV18	CASSPPAGGEAFF	TGTGCCAGCTCACCACCGGCGGGCGGTGAAGCTTTCTTT
NA	once	TRBJ1-2	TRBV6-1	CASSEEGQGDYGYTF	TGTGCCAGCAGTGAAGAGGGGCAGGGTGACTATGGCTACACCTTC
TRBD1	NA	TRBJ1-1	TRBV10-1	CASSARQGVGTEAFF	TGCGCCAGCAGTGCGAGACAGGGCGTAGGCACTGAAGCTTTCTTT
NA	NA	TRBJ2-5	TRBV6-1	CASSEEWTGSLETQYF	TGTGCCAGCAGTGAAGAATGGACTGGTAGCTTGGAGACCCAGTACTTC